This is a list of T cell receptor beta chains from one sample in a study of blood T cell repertoires in COVID-19. Sequenced by immunoSEQ multiplex PCR; TCRdb stores in-frame clones only, minus some. The data contain about 190,000 clones, about 88% of them seen just once; the ten biggest clones take up less than 3%. The sample consisted of peripheral blood. These receptors came from a man aged 40-55 years with active or convalescent COVID-19. Each CDR3 is given with its conserved first and last residue. Each record gives: D gene, J gene, clone size, CDR3 length, V gene, CDR3 DNA, CDR3 protein. A D gene is named only where the DNA matches it firmly. Clone size is stated in some rows and not others, as once, few, many or a class when expanded.

d_gene: TRBD1
j_gene: TRBJ1-1
abundance: many
len: 14
v_gene: TRBV5-6
CDR3nt: TGTGCCAGCAGCTTACAGGGGGCTAACACTGAAGCTTTCTTT
CDR3aa: CASSLQGANTEAFF

d_gene: TRBD1
j_gene: TRBJ2-7
abundance: .
len: 13
v_gene: TRBV9
CDR3nt: TGTGCCAGCAGCGTTGAAGACAGGGCCGAGCAGTACTTC
CDR3aa: CASSVEDRAEQYF

d_gene: .
j_gene: TRBJ1-2
abundance: .
len: 14
v_gene: TRBV28
CDR3nt: TGTGCCAGCAGTTTAAGTGGACACCTTTATGGCTACACCTTC
CDR3aa: CASSLSGHLYGYTF

d_gene: TRBD1
j_gene: TRBJ1-6
abundance: .
len: 14
v_gene: TRBV7-9
CDR3nt: TGTGCCAGCAGACCAACAGGGGTTGGTTCACCCCTCCACTTT
CDR3aa: CASRPTGVGSPLHF

d_gene: TRBD2
j_gene: TRBJ2-5
abundance: .
len: 17
v_gene: TRBV5-1
CDR3nt: TGCGCCAGCAGCTCATATGGGGGACTAGCGGGACAAGAGACCCAGTACTTC
CDR3aa: CASSSYGGLAGQETQYF

d_gene: .
j_gene: TRBJ1-1
abundance: once
len: 14
v_gene: TRBV3-1/TRBV3-2
CDR3nt: TGTGCCAGCAGCCGGGCCTCCGGGAGCGCTGAAGCTTTCTTT
CDR3aa: CASSRASGSAEAFF

d_gene: TRBD2
j_gene: TRBJ2-3
abundance: .
len: 17
v_gene: TRBV20-1
CDR3nt: TGCAGTGCTAGTCGGGCTAGCGGGGGACGAAGCACAGATACGCAGTATTTT
CDR3aa: CSASRASGGRSTDTQYF

d_gene: .
j_gene: TRBJ2-7
abundance: .
len: 12
v_gene: TRBV6-2/TRBV6-3
CDR3nt: TGTGCCAGCAGCCCTCCCCGCTACGAGCAGTACTTC
CDR3aa: CASSPPRYEQYF

d_gene: TRBD1
j_gene: TRBJ1-1
abundance: .
len: 15
v_gene: TRBV29-1
CDR3nt: TGCAGCGTCGAGATCAGGGGGCGCGGCGACACTGAAGCTTTCTTT
CDR3aa: CSVEIRGRGDTEAFF

d_gene: .
j_gene: TRBJ1-2
abundance: .
len: 12
v_gene: TRBV24-1
CDR3nt: TGTGCCACTAGATATCGGAGGAATGGCTACACCTTC
CDR3aa: CATRYRRNGYTF

d_gene: TRBD1
j_gene: TRBJ2-5
abundance: .
len: 13
v_gene: TRBV12-3/TRBV12-4
CDR3nt: TGTGCCAGCAGTCGACAGGGCCAAGAGACCCAGTACTTC
CDR3aa: CASSRQGQETQYF

d_gene: TRBD1
j_gene: TRBJ1-4
abundance: .
len: 18
v_gene: TRBV10-3
CDR3nt: TGTGCCATCAGTGAGTCGCTCCCCTCCGGGACAGATAATGAAAAACTGTTTTTT
CDR3aa: CAISESLPSGTDNEKLFF

d_gene: .
j_gene: TRBJ2-2
abundance: .
len: 15
v_gene: TRBV30
CDR3nt: TGTGCCTGGAGTCGACTCATTATGACAGACGGGGAGCTGTTTTTT
CDR3aa: CAWSRLIMTDGELFF